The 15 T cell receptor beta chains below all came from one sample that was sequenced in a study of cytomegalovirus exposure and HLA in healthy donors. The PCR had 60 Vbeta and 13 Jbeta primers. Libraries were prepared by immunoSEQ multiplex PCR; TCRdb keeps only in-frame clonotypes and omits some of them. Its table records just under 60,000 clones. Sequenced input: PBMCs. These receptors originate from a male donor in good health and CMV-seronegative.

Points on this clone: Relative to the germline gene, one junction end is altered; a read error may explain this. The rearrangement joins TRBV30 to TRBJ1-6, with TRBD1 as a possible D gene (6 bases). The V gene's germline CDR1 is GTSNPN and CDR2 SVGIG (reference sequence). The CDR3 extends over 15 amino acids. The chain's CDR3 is CAGRRGTPYNSPLHF. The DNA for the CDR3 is TGTGCCGGGAGGAGGGGGACACCCTATAATTCACCCCTCCACTTT.

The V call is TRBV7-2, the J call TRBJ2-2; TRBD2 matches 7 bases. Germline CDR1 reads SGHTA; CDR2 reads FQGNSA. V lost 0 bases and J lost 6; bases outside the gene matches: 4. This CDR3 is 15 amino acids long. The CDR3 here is CASSLAGGGAGELFF. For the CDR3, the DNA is TGTGCCAGCAGCTTAGCTGGGGGGGGTGCCGGGGAGCTGTTTTTT.

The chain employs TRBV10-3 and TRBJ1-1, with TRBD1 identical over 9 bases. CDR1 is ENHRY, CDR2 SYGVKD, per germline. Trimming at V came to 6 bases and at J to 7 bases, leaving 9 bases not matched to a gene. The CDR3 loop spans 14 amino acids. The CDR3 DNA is TGTGCCATCAGCCGGACAGGGGTTTTGAGTGAAGCTTTCTTT. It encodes CAISRTGVLSEAFF.

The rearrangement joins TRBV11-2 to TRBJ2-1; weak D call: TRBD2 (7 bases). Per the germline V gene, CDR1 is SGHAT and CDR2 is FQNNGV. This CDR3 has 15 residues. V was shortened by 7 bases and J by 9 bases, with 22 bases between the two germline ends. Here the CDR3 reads CASTPGGRGAREQFF. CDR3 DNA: TGTGCCAGCACCCCTGGGGGTCGGGGGGCCCGTGAGCAGTTCTTC.

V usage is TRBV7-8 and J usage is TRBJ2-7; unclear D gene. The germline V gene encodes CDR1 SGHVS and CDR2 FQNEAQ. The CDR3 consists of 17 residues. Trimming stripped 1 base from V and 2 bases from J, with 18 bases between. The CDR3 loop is CASSLEAVVTLTYEQYF. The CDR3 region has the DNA TGTGCCAGCAGCTTAGAGGCGGTGGTGACTCTGACCTACGAGCAGTACTTC.

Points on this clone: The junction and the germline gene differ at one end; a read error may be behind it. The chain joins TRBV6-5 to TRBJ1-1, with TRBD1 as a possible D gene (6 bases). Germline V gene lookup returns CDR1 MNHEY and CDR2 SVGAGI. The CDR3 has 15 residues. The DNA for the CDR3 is TGTGCCAGCAGGACCACAGGGCTGGGGAACACTGAAGATTTCTTT. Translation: CASRTTGLGNTEDFF.

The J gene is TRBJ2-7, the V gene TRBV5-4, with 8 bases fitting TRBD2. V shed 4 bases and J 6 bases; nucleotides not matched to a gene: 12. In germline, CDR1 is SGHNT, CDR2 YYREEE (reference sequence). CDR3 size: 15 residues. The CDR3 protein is CASSRGGKGGSEQYF. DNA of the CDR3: TGTGCCAGCAGCCGGGGGGGGAAAGGGGGTAGCGAGCAGTACTTC. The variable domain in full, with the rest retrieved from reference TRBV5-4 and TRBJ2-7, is ETGVTQSPTHLIKTRGQQVTLRCSSQSGHNTVSWYQQALGQGPQFIFQYYREEENGRGNFPPRFSGLQFPNYSSELNVNALELDDSALYLCASSRGGKGGSEQYFGPGTRLTVT.

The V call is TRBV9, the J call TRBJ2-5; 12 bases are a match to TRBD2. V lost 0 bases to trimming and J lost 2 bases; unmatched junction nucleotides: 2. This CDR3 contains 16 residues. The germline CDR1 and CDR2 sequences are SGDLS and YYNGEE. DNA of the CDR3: TGTGCCAGCAGCGTAGGGGGACTAGCGGGTCAAGAGACCCAGTACTTC. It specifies CASSVGGLAGQETQYF.

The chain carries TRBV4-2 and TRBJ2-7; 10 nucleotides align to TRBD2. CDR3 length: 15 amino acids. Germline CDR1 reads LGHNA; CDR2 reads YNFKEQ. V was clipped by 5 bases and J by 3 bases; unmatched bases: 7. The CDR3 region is CASSLGTSGDYEQYF. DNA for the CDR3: TGTGCCAGCAGCTTAGGTACTAGCGGGGACTACGAGCAGTACTTC.

CDR3 residues: CASSPPWGGNIQYF. CDR3 nucleotides: TGTGCCAGCAGCCCTCCTTGGGGGGGAAACATTCAGTACTTC. This sequence joins TRBV7-2 and TRBJ2-4, with 7 bases that match TRBD2. Germline assignment: CDR1 SGHTA and CDR2 FQGNSA. V lost 5 bases, J lost 6 bases, and 7 bases stayed unmatched. The CDR3 has 14 residues.

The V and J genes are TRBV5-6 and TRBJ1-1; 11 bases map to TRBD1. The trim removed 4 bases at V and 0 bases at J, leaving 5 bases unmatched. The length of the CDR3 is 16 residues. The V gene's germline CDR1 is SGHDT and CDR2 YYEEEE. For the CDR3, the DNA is TGTGCCAGCAGCCCGAGGACAGGGGGCATGAACACTGAAGCTTTCTTT. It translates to CASSPRTGGMNTEAFF.

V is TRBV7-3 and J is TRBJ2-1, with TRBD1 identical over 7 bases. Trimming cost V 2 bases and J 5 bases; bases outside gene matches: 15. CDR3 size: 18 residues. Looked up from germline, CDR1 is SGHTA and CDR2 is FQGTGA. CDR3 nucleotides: TGTGCCAGCAGCTTATTGGGGAGTCGGGACAGTATACACAATGAGCAGTTCTTC. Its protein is CASSLLGSRDSIHNEQFF.

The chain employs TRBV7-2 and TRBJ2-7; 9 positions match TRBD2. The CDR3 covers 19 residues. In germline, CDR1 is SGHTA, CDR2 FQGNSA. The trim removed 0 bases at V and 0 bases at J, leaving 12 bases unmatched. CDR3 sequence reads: CASSLAPRGSGRSSYEQYF. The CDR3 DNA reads TGTGCCAGCAGCTTAGCACCCCGGGGTAGCGGGAGAAGCTCCTACGAGCAGTACTTC.

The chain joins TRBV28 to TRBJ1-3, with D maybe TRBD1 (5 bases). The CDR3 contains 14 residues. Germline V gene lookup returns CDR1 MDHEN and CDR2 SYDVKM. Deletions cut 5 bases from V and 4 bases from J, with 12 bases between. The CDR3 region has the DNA TGTGCCAGCAGTACAAGGGGATCGGGAAACACCATATATTTT. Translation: CASSTRGSGNTIYF.

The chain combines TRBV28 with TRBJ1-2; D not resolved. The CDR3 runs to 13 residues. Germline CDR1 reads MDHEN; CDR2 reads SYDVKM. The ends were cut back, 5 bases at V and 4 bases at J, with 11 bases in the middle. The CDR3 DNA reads TGTGCCAGCAGTGCTGGACTGATCTATGGCTACACCTTC. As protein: CASSAGLIYGYTF.